The rows below give T cell receptor beta chains drawn from one sample of a study of shared clonotypes between healthy human individuals. This table comes from immunoSEQ multiplex PCR, and its TCRdb copy is limited to in-frame clones, with some not included. The table has 1.5 million to 2.5 million clones, about 95% seen once; the top ten hold under 1.5%. Material: naive CD8+ T cells sorted from blood. The receptors were sampled from a man younger than 30 in good health. CDR3s include the opening cysteine and the closing phenylalanine or tryptophan. A D gene is named only where the DNA matches it firmly. Not every row has a clone size; where given, it reads once, few, many or a size class.

v_gene	abundance	d_gene	j_gene	CDR3nt	CDR3aa
TRBV28	once	.	TRBJ2-6	TGTGCCAGCAGTGGGGAACTAGGGGTGGGCAACGTCCTGACTTTC	CASSGELGVGNVLTF
TRBV6-5	.	.	TRBJ1-1	TGTGCCAGCAGTTATGGGGCAGTAGACCATGAAGCTTTCTTT	CASSYGAVDHEAFF
TRBV4-3	.	.	TRBJ1-1	TGCGCCAGCAGCCACCCTAATTTTGCGTGGTGGACTGAAGCTTTCTTT	CASSHPNFAWWTEAFF
TRBV9	.	TRBD1	TRBJ2-7	TGTGCCAGCAGCGAGTCTTGGACAGGGAACTACGAGCAGTACTTC	CASSESWTGNYEQYF
TRBV2	.	.	TRBJ2-1	TGTGCCAGCAGTGAAGCGCTTCATGGGAACTGGGAGCAGTTCTTC	CASSEALHGNWEQFF
TRBV7-9	.	.	TRBJ1-5	TGTGCCAGCAGTCACGGAGGGTGGGGCAATCAGCCCCAGCATTTT	CASSHGGWGNQPQHF
TRBV27	.	TRBD1	TRBJ2-7	TGTGCCAGCAGGAGGACAGGGGTGCCCCGAGACTCCTACGAGCAGTACTTC	CASRRTGVPRDSYEQYF
TRBV10-2	.	.	TRBJ1-1	TGCGCCAGCAGTATTGACCTTGACACTGAAGCTTTCTTT	CASSIDLDTEAFF
TRBV5-1	.	.	TRBJ2-7	TGCGCCAGCAGCTTCGACAGCTACTACGAGCAGTACTTC	CASSFDSYYEQYF
TRBV30	.	.	TRBJ2-5	TGTGCCTGGAGTGTACTGCACCACTTCCAAGAGACCCAGTACTTC	CAWSVLHHFQETQYF
TRBV7-9	.	TRBD1	TRBJ1-4	TGTGCCAGCAGCCCCCCAGGGGGCTCTAATGAAAAACTGTTTTTT	CASSPPGGSNEKLFF
TRBV13	once	.	TRBJ2-7	TGTGCCAGCAGCTTGTCGGGTGGGACCTACGAGCAGTACTTC	CASSLSGGTYEQYF
TRBV7-9	.	.	TRBJ1-6	TGTGCCAGCAGCTTTGGGGAGACGTCGGGGTTCCCCCTCCACTTT	CASSFGETSGFPLHF
TRBV30	.	.	TRBJ2-5	TGTGCCTGGAGGTGGGACACAGAGACCCAGTACTTC	CAWRWDTETQYF
TRBV7-9	.	TRBD1	TRBJ1-2	TGTGCCAGCAGCGGGGAGGCCGACAGGGACTATGGCTACACCTTC	CASSGEADRDYGYTF
TRBV6-5	.	.	TRBJ2-1	TGTGCCAGCAGTTACGGGGCAGCCGGCTCCAATGAGCAGTTCTTC	CASSYGAAGSNEQFF
TRBV4-3	.	.	TRBJ2-3	TGCGCCAGCAGCCAAGAAAGCACAGATACGCAGTATTTT	CASSQESTDTQYF
TRBV2	.	TRBD2	TRBJ2-2	TGTGCCAGCAGGCGACTAGCGGGAGGAACCGGGGAGCTGTTTTTT	CASRRLAGGTGELFF
TRBV10-3	.	TRBD1	TRBJ1-1	TGTGCCATCAGTGATGACAGGGGGAACACTGAAGCTTTCTTT	CAISDDRGNTEAFF
TRBV11-2	.	TRBD1	TRBJ2-1	TGTGCCAGCAGCGGAGGACAGGGGTCATACAATGAGCAGTTCTTC	CASSGGQGSYNEQFF
TRBV11-3	.	TRBD1	TRBJ1-3	TGTGCCAGCAGCGAACAGGGGACTGGAAACACCATATATTTT	CASSEQGTGNTIYF
TRBV27	once	.	TRBJ1-4	TGTGCCAGCAGGGGACTGTTTTCGGAAAAACTGTTTTTT	CASRGLFSEKLFF
TRBV2	.	.	TRBJ1-2	TGTGCCAGCAGAAACCGGGACACTCCCAACTATGGCTACACCTTC	CASRNRDTPNYGYTF
TRBV7-9	.	TRBD2	TRBJ2-3	TGTGCCAGCAGCTCCGGACTAGCGGGGGTTGGGGATACGCAGTATTTT	CASSSGLAGVGDTQYF
TRBV11-2	.	TRBD2	TRBJ2-1	TGTGCCAGCAGCTTAGTTATGGGACTAGCGCCAGACAATGAGCAGTTCTTC	CASSLVMGLAPDNEQFF
TRBV5-8	.	.	TRBJ2-7	TGTGCCAGCAGCTTGGAAGGGGACCTGACCTACGAGCAGTACTTC	CASSLEGDLTYEQYF
TRBV9	.	.	TRBJ2-7	TGTGCCAGCAGCGTAGGTGGGGCGACCTACGAGCAGTACTTC	CASSVGGATYEQYF
TRBV2	.	.	TRBJ1-2	TGTGTTAAGCAGAGACAGACCTCCTATGGCTACACCTTC	CVKQRQTSYGYTF
TRBV5-1	once	.	TRBJ2-3	TGCGCCAGCACCCGGGCTGGACAAGTGACAGATACGCAGTATTTT	CASTRAGQVTDTQYF
TRBV18	.	TRBD1	TRBJ1-1	TGTGCCAGCTCACCAAGTTCGACGGACAGGGGGCTAGGCGGCGACACTGAAGCTTTCTTT	CASSPSSTDRGLGGDTEAFF
TRBV6-6	.	.	TRBJ1-5	TGTGCCAGCAGTTATTCCGACAGGATCAATCAGCCCCAGCATTTT	CASSYSDRINQPQHF
TRBV27	.	.	TRBJ2-6	TGTGCCAGCACCTTCGGGGGGCCAGGGGCCAACGTCCTGACTTTC	CASTFGGPGANVLTF